Listed here are 2 T cell receptor beta chains from one sample, sequenced in a study of T cells in Graves' hyperthyroidism and ophthalmopathy. Amplification targeted TCR beta CDR3 regions from RNA transcripts. With the HTBI primer set, the TCR CDR3 went through a first round of RT-PCR. TCRdb used MiXCR to reprocess the multiplex PCR reads, holding one entry per CDR3 protein. The sample includes 640,000 or so distinct CDR3 sequences, approximately 15% of them seen just once. Sample: blood. The receptor source for this set is a young woman with Graves' ophthalmopathy.

Concerning this clonotype itself: This may stem from a read error, because a much larger clone lies one nucleotide away. The chain is built from TRBV20-1 and TRBJ2-1; 8 bases map to TRBD2. The assigned J gene may be wrong: the sequence end matches TRBJ2-7 better. CDR3 length: 15 residues. Per the germline V gene, CDR1 is DFQATT and CDR2 is SNEGSKA (reference sequence). The CDR3 nucleotides read TGCAGTGCTAGACCACTAGCGGACGGCTACAATGAGCAGTACTTC. Its translation is CSARPLADGYNEQYF.

The CDR3 region has the DNA TGTGCCAGCAGTTACTCGACGATGACAGGGGGAAATGAAAAACTGTTTTTT. This translates into CASSYSTMTGGNEKLFF. The gene calls are TRBV6-5 and TRBJ1-4; 9 bases are a match to TRBD1. The CDR3 sequence is 17 residues long. Germline V gives CDR1 MNHEY, CDR2 SVGAGI. J lost 5 bases, V lost 0 bases, and 7 bases had no gene match.